This paragraph covers one TCR beta chain sequence. Its antigen remains unknown. One end of the junction is discordant with germline, which a read error may explain. The same CDR3 arises from other DNA sequences in this sample as well. Primers: 60 Vbeta forward and 13 Jbeta reverse. Sequencing was performed with immunoSEQ multiplex PCR; in TCRdb, only in-frame clones are kept and a portion is missing. This table holds some 95,000 clones, 65% to 80% found once. The data belong to a study of cytomegalovirus exposure and HLA in healthy donors. The study's findings and limits: What a later analysis reportedly showed was that an Asian-associated ancestry cluster had fewer N-insertions than the approximately 700-donor mean.

Looked up from germline, CDR1 is SGHAT and CDR2 is FQNNGV. The CDR3 extends over 15 amino acids. The chain couples TRBV11-2 to TRBJ2-7, with 8 bases aligning to TRBD1. The receptor comes from a woman between 18 and 29 years old in good health and CMV-seropositive. Sequenced input: PBMCs. This chain's CDR3 is CASSLGPGGLDEQYF. The CDR3 bases are TGCGCCAGCAGCTTAGGTCCAGGGGGCCTCGACGAGCAGTACTTC. Based on the CDR3 plus reference TRBV11-2 and TRBJ2-7, the full variable domain is EAGVAQSPRYKIIEKRQSVAFWCNPISGHATLYWYQQILGQGPKLLIQFQNNGVVDDSQLPKDRFSAERLKGVDSTLKIQPAKLEDSAVYLCASSLGPGGLDEQYFGPGTRLTVT.